This is a list of T cell receptor beta chains from one sample in a study of blood T cell repertoires in COVID-19. Data came from immunoSEQ multiplex PCR; TCRdb stores just in-frame clones and leaves some out. Among just over 150,000 clones, approximately 95% were seen once, and the ten largest hold 3.5% to 5%. The sample taken for sequencing was peripheral blood. The source of these receptors is a woman between 50 and 59 years old with acute or convalescent COVID-19. Each CDR3 is given without its conserved first and last residue.

V gene,CDR3 protein
TRBV28,ASSLGGLYEQY
TRBV6-2/TRBV6-3,ASTPKGGPGGEKLF
TRBV6-5,ASSRSGGTADEQY
TRBV5-4,ASSLGGTSSWNEQF
TRBV7-9,ASSLTGSPADTQY
TRBV28,ATSGQGNYGYT
TRBV7-9,ASSLVRDYNEQF
TRBV4-1,ASSHNQGPGNTIY
TRBV6-5,ASSSRTGGPYEQY
TRBV5-1,ASSFSDGTTIYGYT
TRBV11-3,ASSLTGQPNSPLH
TRBV18,ASSPQRQGAGETQY
TRBV4-1,ASSLGGAANEKLF
TRBV18,ASSPPAYTEAF
TRBV24-1,ATSERVNQPQH
TRBV10-3,AISDRDSPLH
TRBV28,ASSSGGAYNEQF
TRBV27,ASSLGQLTDTQY
TRBV5-1,ASSFTGTAYEQY